This T cell receptor beta chain comes out of a study of T cell responses to AZD1222 COVID-19 vaccine. Across the study: Researchers grouped second doses given at about 4 or about 12 weeks into one pool.

To note about this clone: Its antigen is unidentified.

CDR3 length: 13 residues. Germline V gene lookup returns CDR1 LNHDA and CDR2 SQIVND (reference sequence). V lost 6 bases and J lost 0, with 6 bases in between. Whole-study results and caveats: Only a handful of people who got AZD1222 tested seropositive at baseline.

Produced via immunoSEQ multiplex PCR; TCRdb's table is partial and in-frame only. The profile shows about 160,000 clones, roughly nine tenths of them singletons. The chain has TRBV19 and TRBJ1-3; D gene ambiguous. This clonotype originated in an adult in good health. Material: peripheral blood, obtained on day 0 of AZD1222 vaccination. The DNA for the CDR3 is TGTGCCAGTAGGGTTCCCTCTGGAAACACCATATATTTT. Protein: CASRVPSGNTIYF.